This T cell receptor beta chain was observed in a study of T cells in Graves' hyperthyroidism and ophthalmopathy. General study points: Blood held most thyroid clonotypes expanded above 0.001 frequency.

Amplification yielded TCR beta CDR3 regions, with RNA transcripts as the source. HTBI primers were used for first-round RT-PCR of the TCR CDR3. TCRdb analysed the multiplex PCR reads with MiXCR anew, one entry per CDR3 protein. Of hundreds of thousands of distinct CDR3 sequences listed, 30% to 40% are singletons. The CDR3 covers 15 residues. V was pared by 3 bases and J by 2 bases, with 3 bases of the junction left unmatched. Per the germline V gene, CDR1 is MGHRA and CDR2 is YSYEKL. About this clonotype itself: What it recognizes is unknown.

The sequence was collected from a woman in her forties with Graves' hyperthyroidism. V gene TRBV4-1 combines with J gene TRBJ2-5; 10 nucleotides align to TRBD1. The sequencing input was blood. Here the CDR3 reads CASSHPDRGQETQYF. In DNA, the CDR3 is TGCGCCAGCAGCCACCCGGACAGGGGGCAAGAGACCCAGTACTTC.